This entry concerns a single TCR beta chain. As yet, its antigen is unknown. These data come from a study of T cells in tuberculosis. The study, taken as a whole, reports: Active tuberculosis TCR-alpha repertoires lay closer to GMM-specific TCRs than IGRA-negative controls, suggesting clonal expansion.

Assay used: immunoSEQ multiplex PCR; TCRdb lists only in-frame clones, some missing. The repertoire holds 30,000 to 40,000 clones, around 96% seen once, with 6.2% in the top ten. The CDR3 spans 14 residues. V shed 4 bases and J 3 bases; nucleotides not matched to a gene: 5. Germline V lookup: CDR1 SGHVS, CDR2 FQNEAQ. The gene calls are TRBV7-8 and TRBJ1-1, with 7 positions matching TRBD1. What was sequenced was PBMCs. The sequence derives from a donor aged 5 to 30 with latent tuberculosis or without tuberculosis infection. CDR3 loop: CASSSDRLYTEAFF. In DNA form, the CDR3 reads TGTGCCAGCAGCTCGGACAGGCTATACACTGAAGCTTTCTTT. The full variable domain, with the rest looked up from reference TRBV7-8 and TRBJ1-1, is GAGVSQSPRYKVAKRGQDVALRCDPISGHVSLFWYQQALGQGPEFLTYFQNEAQLDKSGLPSDRFFAERPEGSVSTLKIQRTQQEDSAVYLCASSSDRLYTEAFFGQGTRLTVV.